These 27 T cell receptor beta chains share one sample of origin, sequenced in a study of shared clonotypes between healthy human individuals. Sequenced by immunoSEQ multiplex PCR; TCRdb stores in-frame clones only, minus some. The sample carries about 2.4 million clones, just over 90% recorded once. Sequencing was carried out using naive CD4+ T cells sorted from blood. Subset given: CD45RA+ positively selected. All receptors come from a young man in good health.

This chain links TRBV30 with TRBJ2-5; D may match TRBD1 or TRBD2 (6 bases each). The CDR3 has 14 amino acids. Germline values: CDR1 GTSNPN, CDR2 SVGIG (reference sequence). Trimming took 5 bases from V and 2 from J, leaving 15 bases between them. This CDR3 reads CAWGDGGGQETQYF. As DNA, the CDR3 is TGTGCCTGGGGGGACGGAGGGGGTCAAGAGACCCAGTACTTC.

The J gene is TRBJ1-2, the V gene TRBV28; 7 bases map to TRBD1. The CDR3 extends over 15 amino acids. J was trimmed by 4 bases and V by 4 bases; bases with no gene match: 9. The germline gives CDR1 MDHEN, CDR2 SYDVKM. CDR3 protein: CASSSAPGQSYGYTF. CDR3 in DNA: TGTGCCAGCAGTTCCGCTCCGGGACAGAGCTATGGCTACACCTTC.

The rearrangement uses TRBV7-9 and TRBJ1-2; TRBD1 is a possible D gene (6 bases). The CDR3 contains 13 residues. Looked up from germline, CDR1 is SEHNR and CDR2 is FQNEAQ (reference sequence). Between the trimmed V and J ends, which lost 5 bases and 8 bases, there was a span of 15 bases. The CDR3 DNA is TGTGCCAGCAGCAGGGATACAGGGTACGGCTACACCTTC. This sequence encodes CASSRDTGYGYTF. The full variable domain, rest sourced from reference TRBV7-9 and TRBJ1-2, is DTGVSQNPRHKITKRGQNVTFRCDPISEHNRLYWYRQTLGQGPEFLTYFQNEAQLEKSRLLSDRFSAERPKGSFSTLEIQRTEQGDSAMYLCASSRDTGYGYTFGSGTRLTVV.

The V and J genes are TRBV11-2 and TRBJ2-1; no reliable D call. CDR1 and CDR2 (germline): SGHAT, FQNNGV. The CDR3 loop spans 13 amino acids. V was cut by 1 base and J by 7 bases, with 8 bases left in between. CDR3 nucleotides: TGTGCCAGCAGCTTAGCTACACTTAATGAGCAGTTCTTC. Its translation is CASSLATLNEQFF.

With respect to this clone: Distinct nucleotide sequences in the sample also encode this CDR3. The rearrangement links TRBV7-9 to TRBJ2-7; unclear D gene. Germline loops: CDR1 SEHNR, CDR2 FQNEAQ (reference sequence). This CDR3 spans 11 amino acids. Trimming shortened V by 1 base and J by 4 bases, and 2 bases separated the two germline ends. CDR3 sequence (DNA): TGTGCCAGCAGCTTAGTTTACGAGCAGTACTTC. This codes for CASSLVYEQYF.

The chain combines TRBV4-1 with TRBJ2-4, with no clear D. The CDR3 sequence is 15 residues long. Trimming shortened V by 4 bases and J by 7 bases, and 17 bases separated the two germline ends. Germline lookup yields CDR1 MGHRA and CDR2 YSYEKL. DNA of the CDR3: TGCGCCAGCAGCCCCCCTCCCCCCAGAGAGAACATTCAGTACTTC. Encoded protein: CASSPPPPRENIQYF.

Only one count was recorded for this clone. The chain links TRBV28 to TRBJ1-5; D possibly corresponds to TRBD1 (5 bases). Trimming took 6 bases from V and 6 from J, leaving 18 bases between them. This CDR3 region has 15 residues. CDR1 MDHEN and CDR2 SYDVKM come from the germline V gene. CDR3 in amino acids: CASSTPGGKGQPQHF. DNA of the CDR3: TGTGCCAGCAGCACCCCGGGGGGGAAGGGTCAGCCCCAGCATTTT.

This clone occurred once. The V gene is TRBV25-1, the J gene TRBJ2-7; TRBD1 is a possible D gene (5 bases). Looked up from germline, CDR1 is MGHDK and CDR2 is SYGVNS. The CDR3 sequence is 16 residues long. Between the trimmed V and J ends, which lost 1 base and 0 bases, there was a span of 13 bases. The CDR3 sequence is CASSELQAPFSYEQYF. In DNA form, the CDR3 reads TGTGCCAGCAGTGAATTACAGGCCCCTTTCTCCTACGAGCAGTACTTC.

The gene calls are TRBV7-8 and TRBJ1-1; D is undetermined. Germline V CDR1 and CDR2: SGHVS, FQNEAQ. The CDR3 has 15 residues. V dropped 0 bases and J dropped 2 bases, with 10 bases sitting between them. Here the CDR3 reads CASSLARRLNTEAFF. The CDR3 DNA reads TGTGCCAGCAGCTTAGCGCGTCGGTTAAACACTGAAGCTTTCTTT.

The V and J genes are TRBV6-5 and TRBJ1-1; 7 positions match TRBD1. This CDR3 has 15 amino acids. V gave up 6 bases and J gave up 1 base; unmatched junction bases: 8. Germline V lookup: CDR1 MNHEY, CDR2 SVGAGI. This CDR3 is CASRTGQSSNTEAFF. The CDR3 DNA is TGTGCCAGCAGAACGGGACAGTCTTCGAACACTGAAGCTTTCTTT.

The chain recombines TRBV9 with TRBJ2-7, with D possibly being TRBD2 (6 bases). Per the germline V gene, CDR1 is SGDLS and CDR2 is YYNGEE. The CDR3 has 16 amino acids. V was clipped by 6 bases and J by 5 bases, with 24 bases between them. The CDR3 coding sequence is TGTGCCAGCAACCCGTTTGGTGCTAGCGATTCCCACGAGCAGTACTTC. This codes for CASNPFGASDSHEQYF.

Written as DNA, the CDR3 is TGTGCCAGCAGCGCAGTGAACACTGAAGCTTTCTTT. Translation: CASSAVNTEAFF. V is TRBV9 and J is TRBJ1-1; D is unresolved. V lost 3 bases to trimming and J lost 0 bases, with 3 bases between them. The CDR3 totals 12 residues. Germline CDR1 is SGDLS and CDR2 is YYNGEE.

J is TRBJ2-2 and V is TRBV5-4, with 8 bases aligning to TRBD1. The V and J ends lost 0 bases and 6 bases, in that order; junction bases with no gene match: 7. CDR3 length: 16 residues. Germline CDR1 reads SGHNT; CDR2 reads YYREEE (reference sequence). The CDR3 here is CASSLASDRGPGELFF. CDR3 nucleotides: TGTGCCAGCAGCTTGGCCTCTGACAGGGGACCCGGGGAGCTGTTTTTT.

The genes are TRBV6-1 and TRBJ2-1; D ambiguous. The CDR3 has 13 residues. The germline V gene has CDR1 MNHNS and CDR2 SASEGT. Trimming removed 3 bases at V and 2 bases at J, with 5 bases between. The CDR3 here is CASSDAAYNEQFF. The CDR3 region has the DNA TGTGCCAGCAGTGACGCCGCCTACAATGAGCAGTTCTTC.

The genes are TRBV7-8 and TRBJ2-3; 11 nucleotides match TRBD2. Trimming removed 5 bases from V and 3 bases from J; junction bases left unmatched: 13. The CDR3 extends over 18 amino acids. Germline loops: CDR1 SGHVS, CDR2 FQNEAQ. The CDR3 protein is CASSPRRTSGSKTDTQYF. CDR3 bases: TGTGCCAGCAGCCCCCGCCGAACTAGCGGGAGTAAAACAGATACGCAGTATTTT.

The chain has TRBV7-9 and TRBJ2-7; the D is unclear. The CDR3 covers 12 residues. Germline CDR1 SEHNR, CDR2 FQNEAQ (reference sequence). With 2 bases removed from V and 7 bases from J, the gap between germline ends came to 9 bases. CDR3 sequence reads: CASSLPTREQYF. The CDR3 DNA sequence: TGTGCCAGCAGCTTACCTACAAGAGAGCAGTACTTC.

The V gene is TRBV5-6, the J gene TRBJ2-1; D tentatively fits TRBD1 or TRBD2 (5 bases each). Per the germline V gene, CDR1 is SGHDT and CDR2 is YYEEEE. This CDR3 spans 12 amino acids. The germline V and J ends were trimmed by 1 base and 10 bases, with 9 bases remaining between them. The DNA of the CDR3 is TGTGCCAGCAGCTTGATCCGGGACGAGCAGTTCTTC. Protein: CASSLIRDEQFF.

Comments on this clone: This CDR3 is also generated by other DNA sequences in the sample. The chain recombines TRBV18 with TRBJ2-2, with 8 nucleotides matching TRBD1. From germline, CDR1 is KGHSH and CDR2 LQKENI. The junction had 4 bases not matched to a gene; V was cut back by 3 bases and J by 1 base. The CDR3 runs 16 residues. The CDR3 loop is CASSPLGTGNTGELFF. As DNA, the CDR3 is TGTGCCAGCTCACCCCTAGGGACAGGGAACACCGGGGAGCTGTTTTTT.

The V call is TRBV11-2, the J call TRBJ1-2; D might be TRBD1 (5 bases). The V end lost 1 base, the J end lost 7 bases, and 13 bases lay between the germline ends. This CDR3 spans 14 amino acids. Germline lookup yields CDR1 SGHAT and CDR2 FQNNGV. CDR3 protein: CASSLVAGKGGYTF. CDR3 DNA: TGTGCCAGCAGCTTAGTGGCAGGGAAGGGTGGCTACACCTTC.

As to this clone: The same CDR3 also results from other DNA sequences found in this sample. This CDR3 reads CASTRGGNTEAFF. CDR3 sequence (DNA): TGTGCCAGCACCAGGGGGGGGAACACTGAAGCTTTCTTT. This chain connects TRBV6-5 to TRBJ1-1; 7 bases match TRBD1. The CDR3 spans 13 residues. J gave up 1 base and V 7 bases, and 3 bases lay outside the gene matches. Germline V gene lookup returns CDR1 MNHEY and CDR2 SVGAGI.

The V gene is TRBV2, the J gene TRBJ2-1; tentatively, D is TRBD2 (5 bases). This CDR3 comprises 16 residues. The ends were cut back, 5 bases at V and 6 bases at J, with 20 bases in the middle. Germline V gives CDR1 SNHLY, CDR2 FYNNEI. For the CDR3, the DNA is TGTGCCAGCAGTCCTCGGAGCGGCGGGCAACGCAATGAGCAGTTCTTC. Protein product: CASSPRSGGQRNEQFF.

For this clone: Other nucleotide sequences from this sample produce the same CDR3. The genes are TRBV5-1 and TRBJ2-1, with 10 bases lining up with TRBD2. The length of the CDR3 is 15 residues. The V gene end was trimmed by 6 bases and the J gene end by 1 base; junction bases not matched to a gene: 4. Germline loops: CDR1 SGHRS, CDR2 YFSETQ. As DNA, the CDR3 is TGCGCCAGCACGACTAGCGGGTCTTCCTACAATGAGCAGTTCTTC. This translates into CASTTSGSSYNEQFF.

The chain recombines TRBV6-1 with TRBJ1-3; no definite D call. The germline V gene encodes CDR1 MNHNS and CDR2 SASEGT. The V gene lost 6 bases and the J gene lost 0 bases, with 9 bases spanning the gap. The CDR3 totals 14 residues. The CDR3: CASRAPSSGNTIYF. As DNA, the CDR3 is TGTGCCAGCAGGGCACCAAGCTCTGGAAACACCATATATTTT.

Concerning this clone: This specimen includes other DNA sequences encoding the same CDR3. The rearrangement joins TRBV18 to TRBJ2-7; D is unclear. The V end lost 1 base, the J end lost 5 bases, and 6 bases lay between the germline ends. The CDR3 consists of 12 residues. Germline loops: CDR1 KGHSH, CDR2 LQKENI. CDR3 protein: CASSPQRNEQYF. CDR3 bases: TGTGCCAGCTCACCACAAAGAAACGAGCAGTACTTC.

The CDR3, as DNA: TGTGCCAGTAGTTATCTACTAGCGGGAGGTAATGAGCAGTACTTC. Protein sequence: CASSYLLAGGNEQYF. The chain joins TRBV19 to TRBJ2-7, with TRBD2 matching 12 bases. CDR3 length: 15 amino acids. With V trimmed by 5 bases and J by 7 bases, 9 bases remained unmatched. CDR1 and CDR2 (germline): LNHDA, SQIVND (reference sequence).

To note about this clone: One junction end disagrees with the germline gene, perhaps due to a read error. CDR3 in amino acids: CSVVGADQETQYF. CDR3 DNA sequence: TGCAGCGTTGTCGGGGCCGACCAGGAGACCCAGTACTTC. The rearrangement uses TRBV29-1 and TRBJ2-5; D may be TRBD1 or TRBD2 (5 bases each). The CDR3 length is 13 residues. Germline assignment: CDR1 SQVTM and CDR2 ANQGSEA.

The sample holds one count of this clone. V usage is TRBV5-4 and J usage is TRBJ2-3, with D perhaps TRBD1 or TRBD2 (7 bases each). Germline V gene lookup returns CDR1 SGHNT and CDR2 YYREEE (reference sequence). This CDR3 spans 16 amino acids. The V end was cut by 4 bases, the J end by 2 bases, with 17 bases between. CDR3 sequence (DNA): TGTGCCAGCAGCCGGGGAGGGACAGCTGACACAGATACGCAGTATTTT. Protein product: CASSRGGTADTDTQYF.